Reported below is one T cell receptor (beta chain). Its specificity is unknown. A read error may account for a junction end that differs from germline. This sample is drawn from a study of CD8 T cells in Susac syndrome. Study-wide findings and caveats: The study acknowledged a relatively small number of individuals in its TCR sequencing and HLA analysis.

Peripheral blood CD8+ and CD4+ T cells were profiled by TCR beta sequencing. FACS was used to enrich TEMRA cells, whereas the CD8+ and CD4+ T cells were obtained by negative isolation. Random hexamers were used to reverse transcribe the RNA input (0.5 to 1 ug). Amplification of TCR beta CDR3 across 54 Vbeta and 13 Jbeta was performed with immunoSEQ multiplex PCR. TCRdb reanalysed the immunoSEQ multiplex PCR reads using MiXCR and keeps one entry per CDR3 protein. The sample carries about 300,000 distinct CDR3 sequences, about 91% recorded once. CDR1 and CDR2 (germline): SGHVS, FQNEAQ. This CDR3 comprises 13 residues.

The specimen sequenced was CD8+ T cells from PBMCs. This receptor was obtained from a human donor with multiple sclerosis. The chain links TRBV7-8 to TRBJ1-2, with 7 bases matching TRBD1. In nucleotides, the CDR3 is TGTGCCAGCAGCCCCGGGACAGTGATGGATGGGCCCTTC. It yields the protein CASSPGTVMDGPF.